This T cell receptor beta chain comes out of a study of T-cell reconstitution after alpha-beta-depleted transplantation in children. The study's findings and limits: Certain patients had high TCRbeta diversity at day 60, and it came from recipient T cells and thymic progenitors that survived. Several hundred rapidly expanded clones from non-depleted graft cells reportedly supplied alpha-beta T cells about two months post-transplant. T-cell counts and diversity were attributed mostly to newly produced T cells one year after transplant.

This clonotype was observed at least ten times. Its antigen remains unidentified. This CDR3 region has 15 residues. CDR1 and CDR2 from the germline V gene are SEHNR and FQNEAQ (reference sequence). J gave up 4 bases and V 5 bases, and 7 bases lay outside the gene matches. TCRbeta library construction was performed incorporating unique molecular identifiers. TCRdb reprocessed the PCR reads with MiXCR, giving one entry per CDR3 protein. Among 250,000 to 300,000 distinct CDR3 sequences listed, around a tenth were seen once. The sequence was obtained from a boy less than two years old with acute myeloid leukemia, due to receive a stem cell transplant. This chain links TRBV7-9 with TRBJ2-7, with 11 bases matching TRBD1. The input for sequencing was PBMCs, taken before TCRalphabeta/CD19-depleted stem cell transplant. DNA of the CDR3: TGTGCCAGCAGCCTGACCGGGACAGGGGGTTACGAGCAGTACTTC. The encoded protein is CASSLTGTGGYEQYF.